A selection of T cell receptor beta chains follows, all from one sample in a study of control samples from healthy donors and cancer patients. Clones were sequenced by immunoSEQ multiplex PCR, and TCRdb holds only the in-frame ones, with some missing. Among some 120,000 clones listed, around 93% were seen once. The sequenced material came from PBMCs. The receptors stem from a man over 45 with head and neck cancer. Both conserved end residues are part of each CDR3. Each record gives: J gene, D gene, V gene, clone size, CDR3 DNA, CDR3 protein. D genes are given only for firm matches. The size entry is marked missing in some rows and otherwise reads once, few, many or a size class.

TRBJ1-1,NA,TRBV9,NA,TGTGCCAGCAGCGTGAACAGCATGAACACTGAAGCTTTCTTT,CASSVNSMNTEAFF
TRBJ1-6,TRBD1,TRBV2,NA,TGTGCCAGCACAGGACAGGGAGGAAATTCACCCCTCCACTTT,CASTGQGGNSPLHF
TRBJ2-2,NA,TRBV14,NA,TGTGCCAGCAGTTCCTTACAGGGGAACACCGGGGAGCTGTTTTTT,CASSSLQGNTGELFF
TRBJ1-1,TRBD1,TRBV11-2,NA,TGTGCCAGCAGCTTAGTAAGATATGGACAGGACGACACTGAAGCTTTCTTT,CASSLVRYGQDDTEAFF
TRBJ2-7,NA,TRBV6-4,NA,TGTGCCAGCAGGAGGACAGCCCTCGGCGAGCAGTACTTC,CASRRTALGEQYF
TRBJ1-2,NA,TRBV7-9,NA,TGTGCCAGCAGCGAGGGCCGGCACGTGGACTACACCTTC,CASSEGRHVDYTF
TRBJ2-1,TRBD1,TRBV11-2,NA,TGTGCCAGCAGCTCGGGCGGACAGGGGTACAATGAGCAGTTCTTC,CASSSGGQGYNEQFF
TRBJ1-3,NA,TRBV4-1,few,TGCGCCAGCAGCCAAGGGGACGCACGGGGAAACACCATATATTTT,CASSQGDARGNTIYF
TRBJ1-2,NA,TRBV7-3,NA,TGTGCCAGCAGCCCTACAGGGTCCTATGACTACACCTTC,CASSPTGSYDYTF
TRBJ2-7,TRBD2,TRBV27,NA,TGTGCCAGTCACTCCCGGGGGGGCTCCTACGAGCAGTACTTC,CASHSRGGSYEQYF
TRBJ2-1,TRBD2,TRBV10-3,NA,TGTGCCATCAGAGGGGAGGGGTACAATGAGCAGTTCTTC,CAIRGEGYNEQFF
TRBJ1-1,NA,TRBV20-1,NA,TGCAGTGCTGCCCCCTACACTGAAGCTTTCTTT,CSAAPYTEAFF
TRBJ1-3,NA,TRBV29-1,NA,TGCAGCGTTGAACTCTCGGTCAGGGTAAGGGGAAACACCATATATTTT,CSVELSVRVRGNTIYF
TRBJ2-7,NA,TRBV5-8,NA,TGTGCCAGCAGCTTGGCCGGGACCAAACGGGAGCAGTACTTC,CASSLAGTKREQYF
TRBJ2-7,NA,TRBV4-2,NA,TGTGCCAGCAGCCAAACTGGGACTTTGCGCGAGCAGTACTTC,CASSQTGTLREQYF
TRBJ2-7,TRBD2,TRBV7-9,NA,TGTGCCAGCAGCTCCCCGACTAGCACTGAGCACGAGCAGTACTTC,CASSSPTSTEHEQYF
TRBJ2-3,NA,TRBV9,NA,TGTGCCAGCAGCACTCCCTCGGACTTGAACACAGATACACAGTATTTT,CASSTPSDLNTDTQYF
TRBJ1-4,NA,TRBV19,NA,TGTGCCAGTAGTCCGATGAAAGGGGCTGATGAAAAACTGTTTTTT,CASSPMKGADEKLFF
TRBJ2-7,NA,TRBV28,NA,TGTGCCAGCAGTTTGGGGGATTTGGACGAGCAGTACTTC,CASSLGDLDEQYF
TRBJ2-3,TRBD2,TRBV10-3,NA,TGTGCCATCAAGGCTAGCGGGGGAACAGATACGCAGTATTTT,CAIKASGGTDTQYF
TRBJ2-7,NA,TRBV11-2,NA,TGTGCCAGCAGCGAAGTAAACGAGCAGTACTTC,CASSEVNEQYF
TRBJ2-3,TRBD2,TRBV6-2/TRBV6-3,few,TGTGCCAGCAGTTCCGTGACTAGCGGCCCCGATGATACGCAGTATTTT,CASSSVTSGPDDTQYF
TRBJ2-2,TRBD1,TRBV5-1,NA,TGCGCCAGCAGGGGACAGGGGGACACCGGGGAGCTGTTTTTT,CASRGQGDTGELFF
TRBJ1-5,NA,TRBV20-1,NA,TGCAGTGCTAGTGAGGGGAATCAGCCCCAGCATTTT,CSASEGNQPQHF
TRBJ2-3,NA,TRBV7-6,NA,TGTGCCAGCAGCTTAAGCACAGATACGCAGTATTTT,CASSLSTDTQYF
TRBJ2-7,TRBD2,TRBV13,NA,TGTGCCAGCAGCTTGGGGAGGGATCTCTACGAGCAGTACTTC,CASSLGRDLYEQYF
TRBJ1-1,NA,TRBV25-1,NA,TGTGCCAGCAGTGAAAGGACTGAAGCTTTCTTT,CASSERTEAFF
TRBJ1-4,NA,TRBV4-2,NA,TGTGCCAGCAGCCAAGACAGGCAGAATGAAAAACTGTTTTTT,CASSQDRQNEKLFF
TRBJ2-7,TRBD1,TRBV2,NA,TGTGCCAGCAGAAGGGGGACAGGGGGCTCCTACGAGCAGTACTTC,CASRRGTGGSYEQYF
TRBJ2-3,TRBD1,TRBV19,NA,TGTGCCAGTAGTCCACCGACAGGGCTCAGAAGAACAGATACGCAGTATTTT,CASSPPTGLRRTDTQYF
TRBJ2-5,NA,TRBV5-1,NA,TGCGCCAGCAGCTTACAGGGAGAGCAAGAGACCCAGTACTTC,CASSLQGEQETQYF
TRBJ1-5,NA,TRBV7-6,NA,TGTGCCAGCAGCTTAGTGGGCGGGCCTGCCAATCAGCCCCAGCATTTT,CASSLVGGPANQPQHF
TRBJ2-1,TRBD2,TRBV7-3,NA,TGTGCCAGCAGCGACGTAGCGGGGTTGACTTACAATGAGCAGTTCTTC,CASSDVAGLTYNEQFF
TRBJ2-7,NA,TRBV30,NA,TGTGCCTGGAACCGAATGGGGCCCTACGAGCAGTACTTC,CAWNRMGPYEQYF
TRBJ2-3,TRBD1,TRBV6-4,few,TGTGCCAGCGGGACAGGTGTCACGCAGTATTTT,CASGTGVTQYF
TRBJ1-4,NA,TRBV7-8,NA,TGTGCCAGCAGCTTAGAGGGGGGGATTGCAACTAATGAAAAACTGTTTTTT,CASSLEGGIATNEKLFF
TRBJ1-4,NA,TRBV5-1,NA,TGCGCCAGCAGCCGTACAGGGAGGGGAGAAAAACTGTTTTTT,CASSRTGRGEKLFF
TRBJ1-1,TRBD1,TRBV7-2,NA,TGTGCCAGCAGCTTTTTTGGACAGGGGGGGGAAAAAGCTTTCTTT,CASSFFGQGGEKAFF
TRBJ2-1,NA,TRBV30,NA,TGTGCCTGGAGGTTTAACAGGGAGGGGAAGTTCTTC,CAWRFNREGKFF
TRBJ2-6,NA,TRBV9,once,TGTGCCAGCAGCCCAGCAGGCGGGGCCGGCTCTGGGGCCAACGTCCTGACTTTC,CASSPAGGAGSGANVLTF
TRBJ1-1,NA,TRBV5-6,NA,TGTGCCAGCAGCTCAAGGGGTTTAGTCACTGAAGCTTTCTTT,CASSSRGLVTEAFF
TRBJ2-3,TRBD1,TRBV6-6,NA,TGTGCCAGCAGTCCGGGACAGGCGCACACAGATACGCAGTATTTT,CASSPGQAHTDTQYF
TRBJ2-7,NA,TRBV29-1,NA,TGCAGCGCCCTGACGGGCGAGCAGTACTTC,CSALTGEQYF
TRBJ2-3,NA,TRBV5-1,once,TGCGCCAGCAGCCTCGGGACTTTCTACACCACAGATACGCAGTATTTT,CASSLGTFYTTDTQYF
TRBJ2-1,NA,TRBV5-1,NA,TGCGCCAGCCGAGGGGAAAGTTACAATGAGCAGTTCTTC,CASRGESYNEQFF
TRBJ1-1,NA,TRBV6-5,NA,TGTGCCAGCAGTCCCGGTTGGAACACTGAAGCTTTCTTT,CASSPGWNTEAFF
TRBJ1-4,NA,TRBV15,NA,TGTGCCACCAGCAGAGATTCGGGGTGGGGCGAAAAACTGTTTTTT,CATSRDSGWGEKLFF
TRBJ2-5,NA,TRBV27,NA,TGTGCCACCAACTTCCGGGGGCGCGGGACCCAGTACTTC,CATNFRGRGTQYF
TRBJ2-7,NA,TRBV28,NA,TGTGCCAGCAGGGGCCTGGACGGATCCTACGAGCAGTACTTC,CASRGLDGSYEQYF
TRBJ2-1,NA,TRBV18,NA,TGTGCCAGCTCACCGTCGACTGGTATCTCCTACAATGAGCAGTTCTTC,CASSPSTGISYNEQFF
TRBJ2-7,TRBD1,TRBV29-1,NA,TGCAGCGTTGAAGAGGGCAGTAGGACAGGGTTCTACGAGCAGTACTTC,CSVEEGSRTGFYEQYF
TRBJ2-2,NA,TRBV7-2,NA,TGTGCCAGCAGCTTAGTGCTGAACACCGGGGAGCTGTTTTTT,CASSLVLNTGELFF
TRBJ2-3,NA,TRBV12-5,NA,TGTGCTAGTGGTCGAGGGGGGACCACAGATACGCAGTATTTT,CASGRGGTTDTQYF
TRBJ1-6,NA,TRBV15,once,TGTGCCACCAGCACCGATTGGCAGGGAAAATATGGTTCACCCCTCCACTTT,CATSTDWQGKYGSPLHF
TRBJ2-7,NA,TRBV6-1,once,TGTGCCAGCAGTGAGCGGTCCTACGAGCAGTACTTC,CASSERSYEQYF
TRBJ2-3,NA,TRBV30,NA,TGTGCCTGGGGCTTCGGAGCTTTAGGAGATACGCAGTATTTT,CAWGFGALGDTQYF
TRBJ1-1,NA,TRBV11-2,NA,TGTGCCAGCAGCTCTAATGGATGGGGAAAGGGGTTCAACACTGAAGCTTTCTTT,CASSSNGWGKGFNTEAFF